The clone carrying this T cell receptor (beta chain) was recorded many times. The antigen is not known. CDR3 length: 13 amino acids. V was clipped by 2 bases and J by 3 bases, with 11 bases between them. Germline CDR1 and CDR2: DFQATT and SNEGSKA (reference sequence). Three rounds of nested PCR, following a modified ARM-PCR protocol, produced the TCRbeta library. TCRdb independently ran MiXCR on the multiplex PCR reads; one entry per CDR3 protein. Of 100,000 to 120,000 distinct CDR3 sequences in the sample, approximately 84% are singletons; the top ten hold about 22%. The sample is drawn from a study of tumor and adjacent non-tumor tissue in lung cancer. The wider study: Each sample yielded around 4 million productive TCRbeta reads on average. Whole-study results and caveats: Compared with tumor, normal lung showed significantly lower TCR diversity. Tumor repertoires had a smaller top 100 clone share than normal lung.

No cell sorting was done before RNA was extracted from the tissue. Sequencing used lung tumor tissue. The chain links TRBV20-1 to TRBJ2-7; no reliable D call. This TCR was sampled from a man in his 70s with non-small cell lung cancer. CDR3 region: CSARSQAYYEQYF. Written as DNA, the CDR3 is TGCAGTGCTAGAAGTCAGGCATACTACGAGCAGTACTTC.